The source of this T cell receptor (beta chain) is a study of blood T cell repertoires in COVID-19. The assay was immunoSEQ multiplex PCR, and TCRdb's table has in-frame clones only and misses some. The data contain some 100,000 clones, around 85% of them singletons. Germline V gives CDR1 ENHRY, CDR2 SYGVKD. Trimming removed 6 bases at V and 0 bases at J, with 12 bases between. The CDR3 runs to 14 residues. This receptor was obtained from a woman aged 45-60 years who had recovered from COVID-19. The V and J genes are TRBV10-3 and TRBJ2-7, with D possibly being TRBD1 (5 bases). The source material was PBMCs or T cells enriched from blood (not recorded which). The CDR3 DNA sequence: TGTGCCATCAGGGAACAGGTGAACTCCTACGAGCAGTACTTC. This codes for CAIREQVNSYEQYF.